This T cell receptor (beta chain) was recorded in a study of blood T cell repertoires in COVID-19. Study information: From the United States, Italy and Spain came samples of acute and convalescent COVID-19. PBMCs, B-cell-depleted T cells, or T cells provided the cDNA or gDNA that made up the material.

Authors' methods: Reference gene primers were amplified, and this amplification served to estimate nucleated cell counts. Some clones are missing from TCRdb's copy, which holds only in-frame ones; the method was immunoSEQ multiplex PCR. V and J calls and clone size come straight from that table; D and trimming were deduced from the DNA. This table has about 280,000 clones, around 90% appearing once. The CDR3 spans 15 residues. Trimming pared 3 bases from V and 6 bases from J, leaving 17 bases between. In germline, CDR1 is KGHSH, CDR2 LQKENI. This rearrangement joins TRBV18 to TRBJ1-2; possibly TRBD1 for D (5 bases). The material sequenced was peripheral blood. The receptor's source is a woman in her 50s who had recovered from COVID-19. The CDR3 here is CASSPQGPMDHGYTF. Written as DNA, the CDR3 is TGTGCCAGCTCACCTCAGGGTCCCATGGACCATGGCTACACCTTC.